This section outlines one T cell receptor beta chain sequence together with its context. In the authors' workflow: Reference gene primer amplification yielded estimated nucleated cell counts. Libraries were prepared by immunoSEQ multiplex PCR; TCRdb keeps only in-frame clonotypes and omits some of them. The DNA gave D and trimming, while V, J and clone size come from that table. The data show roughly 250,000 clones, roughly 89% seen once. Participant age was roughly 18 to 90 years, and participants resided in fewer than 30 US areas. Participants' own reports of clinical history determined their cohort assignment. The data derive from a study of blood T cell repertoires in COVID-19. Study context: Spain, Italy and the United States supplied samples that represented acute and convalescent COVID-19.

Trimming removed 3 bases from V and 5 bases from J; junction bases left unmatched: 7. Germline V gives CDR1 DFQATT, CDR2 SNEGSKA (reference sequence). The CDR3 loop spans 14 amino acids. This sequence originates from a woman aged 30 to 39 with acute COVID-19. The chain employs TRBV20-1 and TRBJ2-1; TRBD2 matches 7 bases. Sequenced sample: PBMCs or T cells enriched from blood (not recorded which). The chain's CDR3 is CSASWRGSDNEQFF. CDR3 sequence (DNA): TGCAGTGCTAGTTGGCGGGGGTCAGACAATGAGCAGTTCTTC.